This TCR beta chain appears in the sequencing data of a study of T cells in Graves' hyperthyroidism and ophthalmopathy (dated by TCRdb to the late 2010s). As for the study more broadly: Peripheral blood was sampled at the time of initial diagnosis, prior to any treatment. TCR Vbeta CDR3 sequencing of roughly 140 peripheral blood samples (more than 40 ophthalmopathy, roughly 74 hyperthyroidism and approximately 17 progressor patients) is reported in the paper. The 100 or so discovery patients were divided at random into training and test sets in a 7:3 ratio. The study also compared thyroid tissue and blood T-cell repertoires from more than 5 Graves' hyperthyroidism patients. A discovery cohort of about a hundred patients, roughly 43 with Graves' ophthalmopathy and approximately 57 with stable Graves' hyperthyroidism, was used to find distinguishing TCR V-J signatures. Whether ophthalmopathy could be predicted prospectively was tested in an independent validation cohort made up of 18 to 20 hyperthyroidism patients plus 17 patients who later progressed to ophthalmopathy. After blood sampling, hyperthyroidism patients were treated with methimazole at a starting dose of 30 mg daily, and ophthalmopathy patients were treated with high-dose intravenous methylprednisolone. Overall results and qualifications from the work: No statistical method was used to set the sample size in advance, and investigators knew the group allocation. In validation, progression to ophthalmopathy was predicted by the model with 70.59% sensitivity and roughly 76% specificity, a median of 6.5 months before onset. A 13 V-J signature model separated ophthalmopathy from stable hyperthyroidism, with 87.88% sensitivity and 81.08% specificity in cross-validation and 80%/75% in testing. Blood samples also contained most of the expanded thyroid clonotypes (frequency above 0.001), which suggests that blood repertoires may reflect thyroid immune responses.

TCR beta CDR3 regions were amplified from RNA transcripts. For the first round of RT-PCR on the TCR CDR3, the HTBI primer set was used together with the Qiagen OneStep RT-PCR kit. Libraries were constructed in a second round of multiplex PCR, after which size selection and purification were performed. Sequencing of the libraries was done on an Illumina HiSeq2000 using paired-end 100 bp reads. Under the source paper's analysis protocol: Raw data were processed with SOAPnuke, discarding reads with adapters, uncalled bases, mean Phred below 15, or no exact constant-primer or identifier match. High-quality paired reads were merged with COPE v1.2.5, and unique nucleotide sequences were defined as clonotypes. MiTCR v1.1 was used to align clonotypes to the IMGT TRBV, TRBD and TRBJ reference segments. Analysis was restricted to V-J combinations with a frequency above 0.0001, which covered 99% to 99.2% of repertoires. A TCS score was defined as the ratio between F50 (clonal expansion) and ExV (chaos), using BLOSUM62-based TCRdist between CDR3 peptides within each V-J. Welch's t-statistics and random forest reduced 500 to 650 V-J features to 13, which were used in a naive Bayes classifier (R e1071). TCRdb cleaned the public reads at Q25 with fastp, built clones with MiXCR and kept in-frame beta chains. Entries are consolidated by CDR3 protein sequence, retaining the most common genes and DNA. Clone size and V and J calls follow TCRdb, not the original study. Across this sample there are around 350,000 distinct CDR3 sequences, with 13% to 15% seen only once. The ten largest clones take up roughly 20% of the sample.

In regard to this clonotype: Its antigen has not been determined. The junction shows a germline mismatch at one end, possibly a read error.

In the ophthalmopathy patients, disease was moderately to severely active, with a Clinical Activity Score of 3 or more, a NOSPECS grade of 4 or more, and a duration of less than 3 months. Patients with uncontrolled infections, other autoimmune diseases, pregnancy or lactation were excluded. Diagnoses were based on clinical symptoms, serum thyroxine and TRAb, thyroid ultrasound and orbital computed tomography. Ficoll-Paque density gradient centrifugation was used to isolate PBMCs from around 10 ml of fresh peripheral blood. Trizol reagent was used to extract total RNA, and RNA quality was then checked on an Agilent 2100 Bioanalyzer. The germline V gene encodes CDR1 SGHTA and CDR2 FQGNSA. Inclusive of the bounding cysteine and phenylalanine, the CDR3 is 13 residues long. Only the CDR3 DNA is retained, 39 bases long and in frame from the first base.

This clonotype was sampled from a woman aged 55-70 years with Graves' ophthalmopathy. Sequenced input: blood. The V gene is TRBV7-2 and the J gene is TRBJ2-3; too little of a D gene remains to name it. The nucleotide sequence reads as follows: TGTGCCGGCAGCTTTCTGGAGACAGATACGCAGTATTTT. It is translated as CAGSFLETDTQYF.